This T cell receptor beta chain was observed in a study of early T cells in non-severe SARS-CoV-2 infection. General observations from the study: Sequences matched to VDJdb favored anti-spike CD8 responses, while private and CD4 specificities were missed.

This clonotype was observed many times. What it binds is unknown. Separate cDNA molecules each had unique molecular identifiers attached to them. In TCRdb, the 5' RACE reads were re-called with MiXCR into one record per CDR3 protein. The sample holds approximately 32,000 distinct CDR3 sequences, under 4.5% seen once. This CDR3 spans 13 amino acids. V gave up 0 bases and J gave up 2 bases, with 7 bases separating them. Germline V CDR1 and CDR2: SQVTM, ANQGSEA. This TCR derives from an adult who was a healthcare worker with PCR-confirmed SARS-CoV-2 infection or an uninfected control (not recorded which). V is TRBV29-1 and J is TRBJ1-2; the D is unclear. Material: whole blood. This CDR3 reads CSVEDHENYGYTF. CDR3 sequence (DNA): TGCAGCGTTGAAGATCATGAAAACTATGGCTACACCTTC.